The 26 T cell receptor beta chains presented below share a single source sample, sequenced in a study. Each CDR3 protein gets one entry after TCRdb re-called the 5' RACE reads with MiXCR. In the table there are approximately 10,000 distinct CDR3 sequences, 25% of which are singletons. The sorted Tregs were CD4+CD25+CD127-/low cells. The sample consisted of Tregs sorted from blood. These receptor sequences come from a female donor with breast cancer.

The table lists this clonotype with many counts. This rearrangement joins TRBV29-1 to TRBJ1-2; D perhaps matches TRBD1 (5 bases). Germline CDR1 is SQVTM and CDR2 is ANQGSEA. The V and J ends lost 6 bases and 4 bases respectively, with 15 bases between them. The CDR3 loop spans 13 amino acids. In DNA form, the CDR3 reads TGCAGCGTCATCATGGGGGGGAGCTATGGCTACACCTTC. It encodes CSVIMGGSYGYTF.

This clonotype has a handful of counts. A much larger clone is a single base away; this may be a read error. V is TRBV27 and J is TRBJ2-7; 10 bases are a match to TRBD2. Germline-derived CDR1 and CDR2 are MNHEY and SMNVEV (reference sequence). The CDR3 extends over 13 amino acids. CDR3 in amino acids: CASNLAGGNEQYF. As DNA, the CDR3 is TGTGCCAGCAATTTAGCGGGAGGTAACGAGCAGTACTTC.

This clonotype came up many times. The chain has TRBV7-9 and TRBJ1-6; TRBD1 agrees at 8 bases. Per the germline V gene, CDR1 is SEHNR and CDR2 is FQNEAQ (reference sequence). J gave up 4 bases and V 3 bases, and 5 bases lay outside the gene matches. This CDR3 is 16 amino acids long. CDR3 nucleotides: TGTGCCAGCAGCTTTCCCCAGGGGGCATATAATTCACCCCTCCACTTT. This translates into CASSFPQGAYNSPLHF.

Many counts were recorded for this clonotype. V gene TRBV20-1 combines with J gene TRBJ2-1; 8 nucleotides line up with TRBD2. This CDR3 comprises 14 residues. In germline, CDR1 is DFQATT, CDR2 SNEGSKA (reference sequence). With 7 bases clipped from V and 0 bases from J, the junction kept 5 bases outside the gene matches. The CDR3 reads CSVAGPYSYNEQFF. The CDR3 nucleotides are TGCAGTGTAGCGGGACCCTACTCCTACAATGAGCAGTTCTTC.

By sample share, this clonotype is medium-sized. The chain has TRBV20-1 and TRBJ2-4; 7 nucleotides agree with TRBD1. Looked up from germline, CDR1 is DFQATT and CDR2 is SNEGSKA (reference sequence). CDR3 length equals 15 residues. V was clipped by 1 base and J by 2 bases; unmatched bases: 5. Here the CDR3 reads CSARVRQGPKNIQYF. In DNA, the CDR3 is TGCAGTGCTAGAGTACGACAGGGACCCAAAAACATTCAGTACTTC.

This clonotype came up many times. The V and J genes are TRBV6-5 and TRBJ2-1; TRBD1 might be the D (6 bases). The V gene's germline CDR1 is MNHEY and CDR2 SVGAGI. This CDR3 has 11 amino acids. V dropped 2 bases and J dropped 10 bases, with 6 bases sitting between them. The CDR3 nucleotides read TGTGCCAGCAGTTACGGGACAGAGCAGTTCTTC. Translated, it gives CASSYGTEQFF.

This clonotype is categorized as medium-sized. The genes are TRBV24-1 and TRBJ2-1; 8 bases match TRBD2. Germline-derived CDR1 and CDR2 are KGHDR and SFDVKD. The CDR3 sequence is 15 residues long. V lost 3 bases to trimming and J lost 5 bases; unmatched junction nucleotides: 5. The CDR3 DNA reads TGTGCCACCAGTGATCCGGGACTAGGCGACAATGAGCAGTTCTTC. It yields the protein CATSDPGLGDNEQFF.

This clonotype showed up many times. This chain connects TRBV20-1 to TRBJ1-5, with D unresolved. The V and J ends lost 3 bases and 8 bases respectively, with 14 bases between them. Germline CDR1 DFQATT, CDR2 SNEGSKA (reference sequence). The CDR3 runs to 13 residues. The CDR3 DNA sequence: TGCAGTGCTAGGTCACAGCTGATGGAGCCCCAGCATTTT. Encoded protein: CSARSQLMEPQHF.

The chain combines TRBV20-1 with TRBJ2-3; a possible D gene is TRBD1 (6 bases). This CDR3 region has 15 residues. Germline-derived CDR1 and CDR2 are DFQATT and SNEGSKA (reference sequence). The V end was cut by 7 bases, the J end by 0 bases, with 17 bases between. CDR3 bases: TGCAGTGTAACCGGGACAATGACTAGCACAGATACGCAGTATTTT. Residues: CSVTGTMTSTDTQYF.

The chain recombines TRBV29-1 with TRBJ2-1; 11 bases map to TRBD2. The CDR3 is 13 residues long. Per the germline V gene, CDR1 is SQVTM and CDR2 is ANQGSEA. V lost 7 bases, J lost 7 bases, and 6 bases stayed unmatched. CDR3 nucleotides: TGCAGCGGGGGGGGACTAGCGGTTAATGAGCAGTTCTTC. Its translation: CSGGGLAVNEQFF.

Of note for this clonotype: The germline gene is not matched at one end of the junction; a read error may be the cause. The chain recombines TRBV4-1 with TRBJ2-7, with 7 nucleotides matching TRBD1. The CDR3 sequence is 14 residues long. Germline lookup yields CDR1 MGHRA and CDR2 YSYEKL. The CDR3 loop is CAGSQKTGTHEQYF. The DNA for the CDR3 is TGCGCCGGCAGCCAAAAGACAGGGACCCACGAGCAGTACTTC.

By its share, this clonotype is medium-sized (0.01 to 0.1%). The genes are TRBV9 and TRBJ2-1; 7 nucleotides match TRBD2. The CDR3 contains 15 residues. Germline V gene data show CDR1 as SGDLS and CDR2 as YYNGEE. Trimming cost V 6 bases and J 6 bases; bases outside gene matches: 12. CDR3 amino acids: CASNTGGTTFNEQFF. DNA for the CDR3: TGTGCCAGCAATACCGGCGGGACTACCTTCAATGAGCAGTTCTTC.

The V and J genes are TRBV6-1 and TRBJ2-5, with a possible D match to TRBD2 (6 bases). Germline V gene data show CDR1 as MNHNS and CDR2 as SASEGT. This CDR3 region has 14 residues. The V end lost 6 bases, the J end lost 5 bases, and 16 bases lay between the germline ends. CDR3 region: CASRSGTAGETQYF. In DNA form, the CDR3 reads TGTGCCAGCAGGTCAGGGACTGCGGGGGAGACCCAGTACTTC.

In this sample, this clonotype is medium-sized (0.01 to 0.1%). This CDR3 is CASSLSFGGNYEQYF. CDR3 bases: TGTGCCAGCAGTTTGTCTTTCGGCGGGAACTACGAGCAGTACTTC. V and J are TRBV28 and TRBJ2-7; weak D call: TRBD2 (6 bases). From germline, CDR1 is MDHEN and CDR2 SYDVKM. Trimming removed 3 bases from V and 3 bases from J, with 15 bases in between. The CDR3 loop spans 15 amino acids.

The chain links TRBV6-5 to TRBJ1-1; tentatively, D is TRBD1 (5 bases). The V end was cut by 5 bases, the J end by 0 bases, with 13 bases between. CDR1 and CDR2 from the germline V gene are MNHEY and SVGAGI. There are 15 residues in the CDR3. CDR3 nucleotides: TGTGCCAGCAGTGGGACCGATGTCATGAACACTGAAGCTTTCTTT. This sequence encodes CASSGTDVMNTEAFF.

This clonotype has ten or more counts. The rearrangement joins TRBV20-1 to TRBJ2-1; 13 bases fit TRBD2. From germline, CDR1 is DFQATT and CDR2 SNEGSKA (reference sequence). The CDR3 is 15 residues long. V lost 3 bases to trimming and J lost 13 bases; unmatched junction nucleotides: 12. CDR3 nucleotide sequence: TGCAGTGCTAGTTTAATGAGACTAGCGGGAGGACCTCAGTTCTTC. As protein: CSASLMRLAGGPQFF.

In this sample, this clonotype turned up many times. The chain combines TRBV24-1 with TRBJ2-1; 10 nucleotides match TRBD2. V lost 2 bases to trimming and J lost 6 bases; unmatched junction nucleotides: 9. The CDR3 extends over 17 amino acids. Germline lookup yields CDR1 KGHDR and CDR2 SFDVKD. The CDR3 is CATSDSTLAGGGNEQFF. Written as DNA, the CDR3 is TGTGCCACCAGTGATTCGACCTTAGCGGGAGGCGGCAATGAGCAGTTCTTC.

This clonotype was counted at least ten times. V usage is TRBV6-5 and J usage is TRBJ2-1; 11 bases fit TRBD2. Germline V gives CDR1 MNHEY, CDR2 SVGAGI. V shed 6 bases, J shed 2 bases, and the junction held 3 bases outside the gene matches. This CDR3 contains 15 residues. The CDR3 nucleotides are TGTGCCAGCAGGGTAGCGGGAGGGACCTACAATGAGCAGTTCTTC. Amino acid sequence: CASRVAGGTYNEQFF.

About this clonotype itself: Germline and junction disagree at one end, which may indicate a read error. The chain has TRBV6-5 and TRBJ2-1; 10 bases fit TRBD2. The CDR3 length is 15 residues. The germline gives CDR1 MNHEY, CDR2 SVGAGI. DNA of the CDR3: TGCGCCAGCAGTGAGGGACTAGCGAGATTGGATGAGCAGTTCTTC. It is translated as CASSEGLARLDEQFF.

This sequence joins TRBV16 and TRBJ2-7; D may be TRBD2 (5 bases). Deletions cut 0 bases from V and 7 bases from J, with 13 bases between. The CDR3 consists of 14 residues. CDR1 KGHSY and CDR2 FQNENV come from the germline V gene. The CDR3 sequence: CASSQSRTGLEQYF. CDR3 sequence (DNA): TGTGCCAGCAGCCAATCGAGGACTGGCTTAGAGCAGTACTTC.

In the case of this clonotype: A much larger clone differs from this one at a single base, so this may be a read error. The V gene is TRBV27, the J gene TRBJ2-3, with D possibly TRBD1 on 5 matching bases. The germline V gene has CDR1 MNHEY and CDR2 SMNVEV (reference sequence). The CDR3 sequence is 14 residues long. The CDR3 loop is CASSAARNTGTQYF. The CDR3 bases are TGTGCCAGCAGTGCGGCGAGGAACACAGGTACGCAGTATTTT.

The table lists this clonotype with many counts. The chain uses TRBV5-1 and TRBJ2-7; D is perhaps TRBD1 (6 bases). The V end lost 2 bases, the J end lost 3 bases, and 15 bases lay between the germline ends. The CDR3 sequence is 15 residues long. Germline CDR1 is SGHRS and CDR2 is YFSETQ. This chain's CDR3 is CASSFDTGTIYEQYF. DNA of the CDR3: TGCGCCAGCAGCTTTGATACCGGGACAATCTACGAGCAGTACTTC.

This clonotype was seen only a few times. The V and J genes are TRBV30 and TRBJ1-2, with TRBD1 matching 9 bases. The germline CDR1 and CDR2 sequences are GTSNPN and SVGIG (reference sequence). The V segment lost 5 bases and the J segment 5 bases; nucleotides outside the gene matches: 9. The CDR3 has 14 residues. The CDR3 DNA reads TGTGCCTGGGAGGTAGGACAGGGGACATATGGCTACACCTTC. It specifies CAWEVGQGTYGYTF.

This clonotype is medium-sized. Here the CDR3 reads CASTIGLTEAFF. CDR3 coding DNA: TGTGCCAGCACCATTGGCCTTACTGAAGCTTTCTTT. The rearrangement joins TRBV5-6 to TRBJ1-1; no definite D call. V lost 6 bases and J lost 5, with 11 bases in between. Germline assignment: CDR1 SGHDT and CDR2 YYEEEE. This CDR3 spans 12 amino acids.

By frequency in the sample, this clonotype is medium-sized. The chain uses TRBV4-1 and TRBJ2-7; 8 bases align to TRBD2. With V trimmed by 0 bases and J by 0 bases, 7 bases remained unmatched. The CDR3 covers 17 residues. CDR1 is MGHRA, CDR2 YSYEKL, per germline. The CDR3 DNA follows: TGCGCCAGCAGCCAAGAGCCAGCGGGAGATTCCTCCTACGAGCAGTACTTC. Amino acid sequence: CASSQEPAGDSSYEQYF.

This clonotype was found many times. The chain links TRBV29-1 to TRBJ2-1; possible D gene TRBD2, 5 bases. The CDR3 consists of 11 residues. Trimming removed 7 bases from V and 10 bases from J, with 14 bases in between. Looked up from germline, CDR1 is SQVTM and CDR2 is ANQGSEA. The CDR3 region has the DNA TGCAGCGCCCAACTAGGATACGAGCAGTTCTTC. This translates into CSAQLGYEQFF.